Following are 22 T cell receptor beta chains from one sample sequenced in a study of T cell responses to AZD1222 COVID-19 vaccine (dated by TCRdb to 2020 to 2022). The time point label on this specimen signifies: baseline before first vaccination. Libraries were made using the immunoSEQ multiplex PCR assay. Here the immuneACCESS table is served through TCRdb, limited to in-frame sequences with V and J called. Missing clones are a known gap in these copies; in checked studies unresolved V genes cover under half, and the rest lacks a known reason. This sample lists over 150,000 clones; approximately 90% were detected once. Of the sample, 6% to 8% falls within the top ten clones. Sample: peripheral blood, taken on day 0 of AZD1222 vaccination. Receptors were obtained from an adult in good health.

This chain connects TRBV9 to TRBJ1-1; D might be TRBD1 (5 bases). Germline V gene data show CDR1 as SGDLS and CDR2 as YYNGEE. V was cut by 0 bases and J by 5 bases, with 14 bases left in between. CDR3 length: 15 residues. The CDR3 spells CASSVAFRGDTEAFF. CDR3 nucleotides: TGTGCCAGCAGCGTAGCTTTCCGGGGGGATACTGAAGCTTTCTTT. Complete variable domain (other parts from reference TRBV9 and TRBJ1-1): DSGVTQTPKHLITATGQRVTLRCSPRSGDLSVYWYQQSLDQGLQFLIQYYNGEERAKGNILERFSAQQFPDLHSELNLSSLELGDSALYFCASSVAFRGDTEAFFGQGTRLTVV.

The chain has TRBV25-1 and TRBJ1-6; 9 nucleotides align to TRBD1. The germline V gene has CDR1 MGHDK and CDR2 SYGVNS. The CDR3 loop spans 15 amino acids. Trimming cost V 4 bases and J 6 bases; bases outside gene matches: 4. The CDR3 bases are TGTGCCAGCAGTGCAAGGACAGGGGCTAATTCACCCCTCCACTTT. This gives the protein CASSARTGANSPLHF.

The chain is built from TRBV6-5 and TRBJ1-3; possibly TRBD1 for D (6 bases). The germline gives CDR1 MNHEY, CDR2 SVGAGI. Trimming stripped 8 bases from V and 1 base from J, with 15 bases between. This CDR3 comprises 15 residues. CDR3 coding DNA: TGTGCCAGCTACACATCTCAGGGGTCTGGAAACACCATATATTTT. Protein sequence: CASYTSQGSGNTIYF.

V usage is TRBV5-6 and J usage is TRBJ2-5, with a tentative D call TRBD2 (5 bases). In germline, CDR1 is SGHDT, CDR2 YYEEEE. V lost 2 bases to trimming and J lost 5 bases, with 7 bases between them. CDR3 length: 12 residues. This CDR3 is CASSFVAETQYF. CDR3 nucleotides: TGTGCCAGCAGCTTCGTAGCGGAGACCCAGTACTTC. Together with reference TRBV5-6 and TRBJ2-5, the CDR3 gives the full variable domain: DAGVTQSPTHLIKTRGQQVTLRCSPKSGHDTVSWYQQALGQGPQFIFQYYEEEERQRGNFPDRFSGHQFPNYSSELNVNALLLGDSALYLCASSFVAETQYFGPGTRLLVL.

The CDR3 spells CASSLGGGSSYEQYF. In nucleotides, the CDR3 is TGTGCCAGTAGTCTAGGAGGCGGAAGCTCCTACGAGCAGTACTTC. The J gene is TRBJ2-7, the V gene TRBV19; D is possibly TRBD2 (5 bases). Germline assignment: CDR1 LNHDA and CDR2 SQIVND (reference sequence). The ends were cut back, 5 bases at V and 0 bases at J, with 14 bases in the middle. The CDR3 has 15 residues.

The chain recombines TRBV27 with TRBJ1-5, with D hard to call. The germline V and J ends were trimmed by 7 bases and 0 bases, with 16 bases remaining between them. Looked up from germline, CDR1 is MNHEY and CDR2 is SMNVEV (reference sequence). This CDR3 region has 16 residues. The chain's CDR3 is CASNKTSRHSNQPQHF. CDR3 bases: TGTGCCAGCAATAAAACCTCGCGGCATAGCAATCAGCCCCAGCATTTT.

This clone was picked up one time. V usage is TRBV27 and J usage is TRBJ2-1; TRBD1 matches 8 bases. The CDR3 totals 17 residues. CDR1 is MNHEY and CDR2 is SMNVEV in the germline V gene (reference sequence). With 6 bases clipped from V and 4 bases from J, the junction kept 14 bases outside the gene matches. CDR3 bases: TGTGCCAGCAGGGACAGGGCTCTGGGGGCCGATTACAATGAGCAGTTCTTC. It yields the protein CASRDRALGADYNEQFF.

The V gene is TRBV6-5, the J gene TRBJ2-1, with a possible D match to TRBD1 (5 bases). The CDR3 has 15 amino acids. CDR1 is MNHEY and CDR2 is SVGAGI in the germline V gene. The V gene lost 0 bases and the J gene lost 6 bases, with 12 bases spanning the gap. CDR3 nucleotides: TGTGCCAGCAGTTACTCTCAGGGTGGGTTCAATGAGCAGTTCTTC. The encoded protein is CASSYSQGGFNEQFF.

V and J are TRBV18 and TRBJ1-2; D not certain. This CDR3 has 19 residues. The germline V and J ends were trimmed by 1 base and 0 bases, with 21 bases remaining between them. Germline loops: CDR1 KGHSH, CDR2 LQKENI. CDR3 DNA sequence: TGTGCCAGCTCACCACTCCCTTTCCGGGAATCTCCGACTAACTATGGCTACACCTTC. It codes for CASSPLPFRESPTNYGYTF.

This sequence joins TRBV5-6 and TRBJ2-1; D remains ambiguous. Trimming removed 2 bases from V and 10 bases from J, with 10 bases in between. The CDR3 sequence is 12 residues long. In germline, CDR1 is SGHDT, CDR2 YYEEEE. The CDR3 region has the DNA TGTGCCAGCAGCTTTCTTACGAAAGAGCAGTTCTTC. Translating it yields CASSFLTKEQFF. The whole variable domain, filled in from reference TRBV5-6 and TRBJ2-1, reads DAGVTQSPTHLIKTRGQQVTLRCSPKSGHDTVSWYQQALGQGPQFIFQYYEEEERQRGNFPDRFSGHQFPNYSSELNVNALLLGDSALYLCASSFLTKEQFFGPGTRLTVL.

The rearrangement uses TRBV5-1 and TRBJ2-5; no clear D gene. Germline CDR1 and CDR2: SGHRS and YFSETQ. The CDR3 is made up of 14 amino acids. V lost 4 bases to trimming and J lost 2 bases, with 12 bases between them. CDR3 DNA: TGCGCCAGCAGCACCCCAGACGGACAAGAGACCCAGTACTTC. Translated: CASSTPDGQETQYF.

This chain uses TRBV10-1 with TRBJ1-6, with no clear D. The CDR3 runs to 9 residues. Germline V gene lookup returns CDR1 WNHNN and CDR2 SYGVQD (reference sequence). Trimming shortened V by 9 bases and J by 10 bases, and 4 bases separated the two germline ends. CDR3 sequence reads: CASTSPLHF. The DNA for the CDR3 is TGCGCCAGTACGTCACCCCTCCACTTT.

V is TRBV3-1 (or the pseudogene TRBV3-2) and J is TRBJ2-1; TRBD1 or TRBD2 may be the D gene (5 bases each). Germline V gene data show CDR1 as LGHDT and CDR2 as YNNKEL (reference sequence). Trimming shortened V by 4 bases and J by 5 bases, and 12 bases separated the two germline ends. CDR3 length: 14 amino acids. DNA of the CDR3: TGTGCCAGCAGCCTCCGGGACGGACACAATGAGCAGTTCTTC. Its translation: CASSLRDGHNEQFF.

This clone has just one count. This sequence joins TRBV6-5 and TRBJ2-2; 9 nucleotides match TRBD2. J was trimmed by 9 bases and V by 7 bases; bases with no gene match: 12. Germline V gene data show CDR1 as MNHEY and CDR2 as SVGAGI. CDR3 length equals 15 residues. This CDR3 is CASIPRGRGGRELFF. In nucleotides, the CDR3 is TGTGCCAGCATCCCCCGTGGGCGGGGGGGCAGGGAGCTGTTTTTT.

The rearrangement joins TRBV5-5 to TRBJ2-7; a weak D match, TRBD2 (5 bases). Germline V lookup: CDR1 SGHKS, CDR2 YYEKEE (reference sequence). Trimming stripped 4 bases from V and 0 bases from J, with 11 bases between. The CDR3 extends over 14 amino acids. In DNA form, the CDR3 reads TGTGCCAGCAGCCCAGAAGGGAGCTCCTACGAGCAGTACTTC. This codes for CASSPEGSSYEQYF. Using reference TRBV5-5 and TRBJ2-7 for the parts outside the CDR3, the full variable domain is DAGVTQSPTHLIKTRGQQVTLRCSPISGHKSVSWYQQVLGQGPQFIFQYYEKEERGRGNFPDRFSARQFPNYSSELNVNALLLGDSALYLCASSPEGSSYEQYFGPGTRLTVT.

The J gene is TRBJ1-3, the V gene TRBV4-2; a possible D gene is TRBD1 (6 bases). Germline loops: CDR1 LGHNA, CDR2 YNFKEQ. The CDR3 extends over 14 amino acids. With 6 bases removed from V and 4 bases from J, the gap between germline ends came to 13 bases. The CDR3 protein is CASRLPGVGNTIYF. CDR3 DNA sequence: TGTGCCAGCAGACTGCCAGGGGTAGGAAACACCATATATTTT.

V usage is TRBV15 and J usage is TRBJ2-7; a weak D match, TRBD2 (6 bases). The CDR3 is 16 amino acids. Germline V gene lookup returns CDR1 LNHNV and CDR2 YYDKDF (reference sequence). The V end lost 0 bases, the J end lost 1 base, and 13 bases lay between the germline ends. The CDR3 protein is CATSRDNSGLSYEQYF. DNA of the CDR3: TGTGCCACCAGCAGAGATAATAGCGGACTATCCTACGAGCAGTACTTC. Drawing the rest from reference TRBV15 and TRBJ2-7, the complete variable domain is DAMVIQNPRYQVTQFGKPVTLSCSQTLNHNVMYWYQQKSSQAPKLLFHYYDKDFNNEADTPDNFQSRRPNTSFCFLDIRSPGLGDTAMYLCATSRDNSGLSYEQYFGPGTRLTVT.

The chain links TRBV19 to TRBJ1-6; D uncertain. V lost 5 bases, J lost 7 bases, and 6 bases lay in between. CDR3 length equals 12 residues. Germline V lookup: CDR1 LNHDA, CDR2 SQIVND (reference sequence). The chain's CDR3 is CASSEVNSPLHF. The CDR3 coding sequence is TGTGCCAGTAGTGAGGTCAATTCACCCCTCCACTTT.

The rearrangement links TRBV7-2 to TRBJ2-3, with D perhaps matching TRBD1 (6 bases). The V gene's germline CDR1 is SGHTA and CDR2 FQGNSA. V was shortened by 5 bases and J by 0 bases, with 12 bases between the two germline ends. CDR3 size: 15 residues. The CDR3 protein is CASSQNQGSTDTQYF. The CDR3 nucleotides are TGTGCCAGCAGCCAAAACCAGGGGAGCACAGATACGCAGTATTTT.

V and J are TRBV5-6 and TRBJ2-7; 13 bases agree with TRBD2. V gave up 3 bases and J gave up 2 bases; unmatched junction bases: 2. The CDR3 has 15 residues. Germline loops: CDR1 SGHDT, CDR2 YYEEEE. The CDR3 region is CASSSLAGGPYEQYV. The CDR3 DNA reads as TGTGCCAGCAGCTCACTAGCGGGGGGGCCCTACGAGCAGTACGTC.

This chain connects TRBV19 to TRBJ1-6; 8 bases line up with TRBD1. V gave up 4 bases and J gave up 0 bases; unmatched junction bases: 5. Germline values: CDR1 LNHDA, CDR2 SQIVND (reference sequence). This CDR3 region has 17 residues. The CDR3 DNA sequence: TGTGCCAGTAGTAACGGACAGGGCCGCTCCTATAATTCACCCCTCCACTTT. This gives the protein CASSNGQGRSYNSPLHF.

This clone showed up just a few times. This chain links TRBV12-5 with TRBJ1-1; D ambiguous. This CDR3 contains 13 residues. Germline lookup yields CDR1 LGHNT and CDR2 FRNRAP. Trimming removed 6 bases from V and 1 base from J, with 9 bases in between. The CDR3 region has the DNA TGTGCTAGTGGCCCCGGACCGAACACTGAAGCTTTCTTT. This sequence encodes CASGPGPNTEAFF.